This T cell receptor beta chain was obtained from a study of cytomegalovirus exposure and HLA in healthy donors (dated by TCRdb to about 2017). In the study overall: An earlier analysis of approximately 640 of the donors reported approximately 290 Gb of sequence data and 100 million to 140 million unique TCR beta sequences from 150 million to 200 million T cells. Approximately 310 gigabases of sequencing data and approximately 93 million unique TCR sequences were included in an early release covering under 650 HLA-typed donors. Of the 300 to 500 genotyped donors, approximately 81% were placed in the genetic ancestry cluster associated with self-reported Caucasian donors. The study aimed to test whether cataloging public T cell receptors could reveal signatures of past pathogen exposure. Using immunosequencing, the study profiled T cell repertoires from roughly 650 subjects and related those repertoires to cytomegalovirus serostatus. Along with the roughly 670-subject first cohort, a separate validation cohort of more than 90 different subjects was used. High-throughput TCR immunosequencing, statistical association of individual TCRs with disease status, and machine learning were combined to predict cytomegalovirus infection status. A later analysis re-examined previously published TCR beta repertoires from just over 650 donors and added high-resolution HLA genotyping to investigate patterns of TCR occurrence. Rather than drawing on any new phenotypic data, the later analysis identified candidate immune exposures from TCR beta sequences and the way those sequences occurred across donors. In an earlier analysis of a few hundred of the donors, high-throughput TCR beta sequencing was used to judge whether each TCR beta V gene segment behaved as functional or pseudogenic. Donor age, sex, ethnicity and CMV serostatus were compiled alongside the repertoire data. Genome-wide SNP genotypes for about 65% of the 666 donors were used in a later genetic analysis, which treated that subset as a discovery cohort. All discovery cohort repertoires had been generated using a single sequencing platform. Class I and class II HLA loci were covered by the typing at four-digit resolution. Typing coverage varied by locus: roughly 629-640 donors for A, B, C, DRB1 and DQB1; some 520 for DQA1; more than 600 for DPA1; under 490 for DPB1. About five DR-DQ haplotypes were treated as single units for association and clustering because of strong linkage in the cohort. On average, over 200,000 unique TCR beta nucleotide sequences were sequenced per donor among roughly 430 genotyped donors of the cohort, with approximately 18% of those sequences being non-productive.

The library was prepared using the immunoSEQ multiplex PCR assay. For the multiplex PCR, a mixture combining 60 forward primers for TCR Vbeta segments and 13 reverse primers for TCR Jbeta segments was used. Amplification of the CDR3 region of rearranged TCR beta genes was performed with a multiplex PCR assay on genomic DNA. On the Illumina HiSeq System, the amplified TCR beta libraries were sequenced as 87-base-pair reads. Turning to the authors' computational methods: A later analysis counted 65 million to 90 million unique TCR beta chains across the 670 or so repertoires, and 10 million to 11 million of these chains were shared by at least two donors. Raw reads were error-corrected and collapsed into unique sequences by a nearest-neighbor algorithm in which closely related sequences were merged to remove PCR and sequencing errors. CDR3 sequences were aligned to IMGT reference sequences to assign V, D and J gene segments. For a sequence to be retained, a match of at least six nucleotides to both a V gene segment and a J gene segment was required. A rearrangement was called productive if the CDR3 had no stop codons and remained in frame with V and J, and every other rearrangement was called non-productive. Following IMGT convention, CDR3 was defined as the stretch from the second conserved V-encoded cysteine to the conserved J-encoded phenylalanine. The earlier analysis of roughly 590 of the donors excluded sequences that lacked an unambiguous match to a single V gene segment. An earlier analysis of fewer than 650 of the donors classified V segments as functional when productive rearrangements were above 56.7% and as segregating when the standard deviation between donors was above 5%. A statistical classification framework was developed to diagnose cytomegalovirus status using the catalog of TCR beta chain sequences. In a later analysis, V and J genes were assigned by comparing TCR nucleotide sequences against IMGT/GENE-DB human TR gene sequences. A later analysis assigned CDR3 sequences and most-parsimonious VDJ recombination scenarios with the TCRdist pipeline. In a later analysis, every TCR beta chain was defined by the combination of its CDR3 amino acid sequence and its V-gene family, and reads without a unique V-gene family were dropped. In a later analysis, around 600 highly shared, low-generation-probability nucleotide sequences were removed to address suspected cross-contamination and a sequencing artifact. For each public chain, a later analysis derived a clonal expansion index from normalized ranks of inferred template counts within each repertoire. In a later analysis, generation probabilities were computed using a VDJ recombination model fitted to out-of-frame rearrangements, and the results were checked against IGoR. A later analysis scored TCR-TCR, TCR-HLA and TCR-CMV co-occurrence with hypergeometric tests, applying a repertoire-size bias correction to TCR pairs. In a later analysis, false discovery rates were estimated by permuting HLA or CMV assignments 20 times. In a later analysis, co-occurring TCRs were grouped with DBSCAN, and TCRdist sequence similarity was added when clustering was performed within HLA-allele-positive subsets. For co-occurrence clustering, repertoires with fewer than 30,000 or more than 120,000 public chains were excluded, along with a handful of repertoires with anomalous nucleotide sharing. TCRdb holds this immuneACCESS table with in-frame rearrangements only. Some clones are missing; in checked studies, unresolved V genes explain under half, and the rest has no known cause. The V and J calls and clone size are taken from that table; D and trimming were inferred from the DNA. This sample has approximately 110,000 clones in its table, and around 76% of those were observed once. Of the sample, under 15% is held by the ten largest clones.

The germline V gene encodes CDR1 GTSNPN and CDR2 SVGIG (reference sequence). The CDR3 has 12 amino acids, counting the end cysteine and phenylalanine. Only the CDR3 portion is preserved as DNA: 36 bases, with reading frame beginning at the first base. V is cut by 2 bases and J by 5 bases, and the space between the germline ends is 9 bases. The cohort consisted of 670 or so healthy bone marrow donors. At the time of sampling, all cohort members were nominally healthy, though unrecorded immune exposures were likely present. The donor was CMV seropositive and belonged to the group of over 250 seropositive cohort members. Every donor gave a peripheral blood sample, and the peripheral blood mononuclear cells from that sample were used for TCR beta sequencing. Genomic DNA was extracted from the blood cell samples with the Qiagen DNeasy Blood Extraction Kit. As regards this clone: What this receptor recognizes is not known. No per-base quality is available; no much larger clone lies one base away.

Study-wide findings and limitations: In vitro tests confirmed that a few of the cytomegalovirus-associated TCR beta chains recognize cytomegalovirus antigens. Most TCR sequences were seen in very few donors, while some public TCRs were found in many individuals. A later analysis associated 17,000 or so TCR beta sequences with specific HLA alleles at a false discovery rate of 0.05. Because counts were too low, more than 15 rarely observed V segments, including chromosome 9 orphons, were excluded from the earlier analysis of some 540 of the donors. The study gave a list of under 200 TCR beta chains associated with cytomegalovirus. The classifier was reported to diagnose cytomegalovirus status with high specificity and sensitivity in both the original and validation cohorts. Some IMGT-functional V segments, including TRBV6-2 and TRBV6-3, could not be told apart with the 87-base-pair reads, so those segments were excluded. HLA typing was unavailable for some donors at each locus, so association tests used only the typed subset. The authors suggested that the approach could potentially be extended to other disease states and immunological phenotypes. Roughly uniform sequencing depth across donors was assumed in presence/absence analyses, although this assumption may not hold. CMV serostatus was the only immune exposure information available for the cohort. A later analysis found that most CMV-associated TCR beta chains appeared HLA-restricted, with HLA associations seemingly driven largely by CMV exposure. A further reported finding was that TCR beta sequences accurately predicted the HLA-A and HLA-B alleles for most subjects in the first cohort. In a later analysis, the rate of TCR association differed among HLA loci, with DRB1 alleles having the most associated TCRs and HLA-C alleles having the fewest. Broadly in line with IMGT annotations, most TCR beta V segments showed up in productive rearrangements about 87% or about 30% of the time in an earlier analysis of under 700 of the donors. In a later genetic analysis, fewer N-insertions in productive TCRs were reported among donors in an Asian-associated ancestry cluster than the roughly 700-donor mean. The cohort was sequenced for TCR beta chains only, and without alpha or paired-chain data the features that could be detected were limited. A later analysis found that HLA-associated TCR beta chains were more clonally expanded and had lower generation probabilities than equally common non-associated chains. V-gene and J-gene trimming of TCR beta chains was associated with a missense DCLRE1C variant in a later genetic analysis, and the association was replicated in an independent cohort. Correlated functional status among segregating V segments might reflect linkage disequilibrium, but an unknown experimental factor could not be ruled out. A later analysis reported that several top co-occurrence clusters appeared linked to parvovirus B19, influenza, CMV and Epstein-Barr virus. Assigning TCR associations to individual alleles was difficult when HLA alleles, especially DR and DQ, strongly co-occurred. A cluster of highly shared sequence variants was judged likely to represent a technical artifact of the sequencing pipeline.

Sequenced input: PBMCs. Recombination connected TRBV30 to TRBJ2-5, with TRBD2 perhaps the D gene, on 6 matching bases. This clonotype originated in a woman in her sixties in good health and CMV-seropositive. DNA sequence: TGTGCCTGGAGTATAGGAGGGGAGACCCAGTACTTC. Its product reads: CAWSIGGETQYF.